Listed below are T cell receptor beta chains from one sample, sequenced in a study of blood T cell repertoires in COVID-19. The method was immunoSEQ multiplex PCR; TCRdb's version includes in-frame clones alone and lacks a portion of them. Of about 380,000 clones listed, approximately 90% are singletons. The sequencing sample was made of PBMCs or T cells enriched from blood (not recorded which). The receptors stem from a young woman who had recovered from COVID-19. Each CDR3 is given with its conserved first and last residue. A D gene is named only where the DNA matches it firmly. Size is stated for part of the rows, as once, few or many counts, or as a class when the clone is expanded.

TRBJ2-1 | . | TRBD1 | TRBV4-1 | CASSLPGQRAYNEQFF | TGCGCCAGCAGCCTACCGGGACAGAGGGCGTACAATGAGCAGTTCTTC
TRBJ1-4 | . | TRBD1 | TRBV27 | CASSLRTGDFHEKLFF | TGTGCCAGCAGTTTAAGGACAGGGGATTTCCATGAAAAACTGTTTTTT
TRBJ2-2 | . | . | TRBV5-1 | CASSLSSANTGELFF | TGCGCCAGCAGCTTGTCCAGCGCGAACACCGGGGAGCTGTTTTTT
TRBJ2-3 | . | TRBD1 | TRBV10-1 | CASRQGSSTDTQYF | TGCGCCAGCCGACAGGGAAGTTCCACAGATACGCAGTATTTT
TRBJ1-1 | few | . | TRBV5-5 | CASSLEAWGGGTEAFF | TGTGCCAGCAGCTTGGAAGCTTGGGGGGGCGGCACTGAAGCTTTCTTT
TRBJ1-2 | . | . | TRBV6-5 | CASRVGQYGYTF | TGTGCCAGCAGGGTAGGACAGTATGGCTACACCTTC
TRBJ1-3 | once | TRBD1 | TRBV6-6 | CASSRGWGTGVLSGNTIYF | TGTGCCAGCAGTCGGGGTTGGGGGACAGGGGTCCTCTCTGGAAACACCATATATTTT
TRBJ2-7 | . | . | TRBV9 | CASSEGVGDSYEQYF | TGTGCCAGCAGCGAAGGGGTCGGCGATTCCTACGAGCAGTACTTC
TRBJ1-2 | . | . | TRBV2 | CASSPYLGYTF | TGTGCCAGCAGTCCCTATTTGGGCTACACCTTC
TRBJ2-1 | . | TRBD1 | TRBV6-6 | CASRDRGHNEQFF | TGTGCCAGCAGGGACAGGGGACACAATGAGCAGTTCTTC
TRBJ2-5 | . | . | TRBV25-1 | CASAPPGAQETQYF | TGTGCCAGCGCCCCCCCAGGGGCCCAAGAGACCCAGTACTTC
TRBJ2-7 | . | TRBD1 | TRBV6-5 | CASSYSGQGFHEQYF | TGTGCCAGCAGTTACTCGGGACAGGGATTCCACGAGCAGTACTTC
TRBJ1-4 | . | TRBD1 | TRBV11-2 | CASSPNRDRGGKLFF | TGTGCCAGCAGCCCCAACCGGGACAGGGGGGGAAAACTGTTTTTT
TRBJ2-2 | . | . | TRBV6-1 | CASSGRHERVTGELFF | TGTGCCAGCAGTGGAAGACACGAGAGGGTCACCGGGGAGCTGTTTTTT
TRBJ1-5 | . | . | TRBV24-1 | CATSDPRGADSNQPQHF | TGTGCCACCAGTGATCCCCGGGGGGCCGATAGCAATCAGCCCCAGCATTTT
TRBJ1-4 | . | TRBD1 | TRBV6-5 | CASSYSFRQGGEKLFF | TGTGCCAGCAGTTACTCATTTCGACAGGGTGGCGAAAAACTGTTTTTT
TRBJ2-1 | . | TRBD2 | TRBV27 | CASSLYVLASGVYNEQFF | TGTGCCAGCAGTTTATATGTTCTTGCTAGCGGGGTTTACAATGAGCAGTTCTTC
TRBJ1-2 | . | . | TRBV12-3/TRBV12-4 | CASSLLGGYGYTF | TGTGCCAGCAGTTTACTCGGAGGATATGGCTACACCTTC
TRBJ1-4 | . | . | TRBV30 | CAWNLRANEKLFF | TGTGCCTGGAATCTCAGGGCTAATGAAAAACTGTTTTTT
TRBJ2-3 | . | . | TRBV4-3 | CASSQEFRGGRDTQYF | TGCGCCAGCAGCCAAGAGTTTAGGGGGGGTAGAGATACGCAGTATTTT
TRBJ2-3 | . | . | TRBV7-9 | CASQVGGLADTQYF | TGTGCCAGCCAGGTGGGGGGGCTGGCAGATACGCAGTATTTT
TRBJ1-2 | . | . | TRBV2 | CASTADRGIAGDGYTF | TGTGCCAGCACCGCGGATCGGGGAATCGCGGGCGATGGCTACACCTTC
TRBJ1-2 | . | . | TRBV6-2/TRBV6-3 | CASSQTDSYGYTF | TGTGCCAGCAGCCAGACAGATAGCTATGGCTACACCTTC
TRBJ1-2 | few | TRBD1 | TRBV15 | CATSRTGPINTF | TGTGCCACCAGCAGGACAGGGCCGATTAACACCTTC
TRBJ2-3 | . | . | TRBV10-1 | CASSEGRRYRTDTQYF | TGCGCCAGCAGTGAGGGCAGGAGGTATAGGACAGATACGCAGTATTTT
TRBJ1-2 | . | . | TRBV2 | CASRGPYLNYGYTF | TGTGCCAGCAGGGGGCCCTACTTAAACTATGGCTACACCTTC
TRBJ2-3 | . | TRBD2 | TRBV7-2 | CASSPPQAGGDTDTQYF | TGTGCCAGCAGCCCTCCCCAAGCGGGGGGGGACACAGATACGCAGTATTTT
TRBJ2-1 | . | . | TRBV28 | CASSLGGSSYNEQFF | TGTGCCAGCAGTTTAGGAGGGAGCTCCTACAATGAGCAGTTCTTC
TRBJ1-2 | . | . | TRBV12-3/TRBV12-4 | CASTLTSSFGYTF | TGTGCCAGCACTTTGACTTCCAGTTTCGGCTACACCTTC
TRBJ2-7 | . | TRBD1 | TRBV7-9 | CASSSRDSPYEQYF | TGTGCCAGCAGCTCCCGGGACAGCCCCTACGAGCAGTACTTC